The next 24 T cell receptor beta chains were all read from a single sample in a study of immune evolution from preneoplasia to lung adenocarcinoma. Sequencing was performed with immunoSEQ multiplex PCR; in TCRdb, only in-frame clones are kept and a portion is missing. The sample has thousands of clones, roughly 79% seen once. Sequenced input: FFPE minimally invasive lung adenocarcinoma tissue. These receptors all stem from a person between 50 and 70 years old with lung adenocarcinoma.

This clone was detected only once. The chain combines TRBV9 with TRBJ2-7; TRBD2 matches at 7 bases. Trimming at V came to 1 base and at J to 5 bases, leaving 12 bases not matched to a gene. CDR3 length: 16 residues. The germline CDR1 and CDR2 sequences are SGDLS and YYNGEE. CDR3 nucleotide sequence: TGTGCCAGCAGCGTAAGTGGAGGGACTAATTGGAACGAGCAGTACTTC. It specifies CASSVSGGTNWNEQYF. The full variable domain, in which reference TRBV9 and TRBJ2-7 provide the parts outside the CDR3, is DSGVTQTPKHLITATGQRVTLRCSPRSGDLSVYWYQQSLDQGLQFLIQYYNGEERAKGNILERFSAQQFPDLHSELNLSSLELGDSALYFCASSVSGGTNWNEQYFGPGTRLTVT.

This chain connects TRBV29-1 to TRBJ2-1; TRBD2 agrees at 7 bases. V lost 0 bases, J lost 0 bases, and 5 bases stayed unmatched. This CDR3 spans 16 amino acids. Germline CDR1 is SQVTM and CDR2 is ANQGSEA. The CDR3 protein is CSVEDRRESSYNEQFF. The DNA of the CDR3 is TGCAGCGTTGAAGATAGGCGGGAGAGCTCCTACAATGAGCAGTTCTTC.

The gene calls are TRBV30 and TRBJ1-1; no clear D gene. Trimming took 3 bases from V and 0 from J, leaving 11 bases between them. This CDR3 region has 14 residues. Germline-derived CDR1 and CDR2 are GTSNPN and SVGIG (reference sequence). CDR3 sequence: CAWRGFSLNTEAFF. CDR3 sequence (DNA): TGTGCCTGGAGGGGATTTTCATTGAACACTGAAGCTTTCTTT.

The chain uses TRBV29-1 and TRBJ2-7; TRBD2 is a possible D gene (5 bases). Trimming shortened V by 3 bases and J by 2 bases, and 17 bases separated the two germline ends. Germline V lookup: CDR1 SQVTM, CDR2 ANQGSEA. The length of the CDR3 is 15 residues. DNA of the CDR3: TGCAGCGTTGAGGTCCCTAGCCGACAACCCTACGAGCAGTACTTC. It yields the protein CSVEVPSRQPYEQYF.

The rearrangement links TRBV6-5 to TRBJ2-7; the match to TRBD1 covers 9 bases. J lost 3 bases, V lost 6 bases, and 3 bases had no gene match. The CDR3 sequence is 13 residues long. Germline CDR1 MNHEY, CDR2 SVGAGI. CDR3 protein: CASRKGQGYEQYF. The CDR3, as DNA: TGTGCCAGCAGGAAGGGACAGGGCTACGAGCAGTACTTC.

The chain couples TRBV4-1 to TRBJ1-2; 9 nucleotides agree with TRBD1. The CDR3 is 15 residues long. V shed 2 bases, J shed 7 bases, and the junction held 8 bases outside the gene matches. Germline V gene data show CDR1 as MGHRA and CDR2 as YSYEKL. The CDR3 region is CASSQKVQGASGYTF. The CDR3 DNA follows: TGCGCCAGCAGCCAAAAGGTACAGGGGGCTAGTGGCTACACCTTC.

The chain combines TRBV7-6 with TRBJ2-1, with TRBD2 matching 11 bases. Losses at the gene ends were 2 bases for V and 2 bases for J; bases not matched to a gene: 11. CDR3 length: 19 amino acids. CDR1 is SGHVS and CDR2 is FNYEAQ in the germline V gene. Here the CDR3 DNA reads TGTGCCAGCAGCTTAAGCGGGGGACTAGCGGCAACCCCCTACAATGAGCAGTTCTTC. This codes for CASSLSGGLAATPYNEQFF.

This clone was counted once. The chain recombines TRBV5-5 with TRBJ2-3; D is perhaps TRBD2 (6 bases). V shed 2 bases and J shed 6 bases, with 16 bases lying between them. CDR1 is SGHKS and CDR2 is YYEKEE in the germline V gene (reference sequence). The CDR3 sequence is 15 residues long. The chain's CDR3 is CASSFGLSMRDTQYF. The DNA for the CDR3 is TGTGCCAGCAGCTTTGGACTATCCATGAGGGATACGCAGTATTTT.

This chain links TRBV12-5 with TRBJ2-5, with D perhaps assigned TRBD1 or TRBD2 (5 bases each). Germline CDR1 and CDR2: LGHNT and FRNRAP. CDR3 length equals 13 residues. V shed 5 bases and J shed 4 bases, with 11 bases lying between them. CDR3: CASGGDRPETQYF. The CDR3 nucleotides read TGTGCTAGTGGTGGGGACCGCCCAGAGACCCAGTACTTC.

The rearrangement joins TRBV5-1 to TRBJ2-3; 11 nucleotides line up with TRBD2. J lost 4 bases, V lost 7 bases, and 14 bases had no gene match. The CDR3 totals 17 residues. CDR1 SGHRS and CDR2 YFSETQ come from the germline V gene. The CDR3 nucleotides are TGCGCCAGCGACCCGGGACTAGCGGCAAATCCCTCAGATACGCAGTATTTT. The encoded protein is CASDPGLAANPSDTQYF.

The chain is built from TRBV19 and TRBJ2-7; TRBD1 is a possible D gene (6 bases). Germline CDR1 reads LNHDA; CDR2 reads SQIVND (reference sequence). This CDR3 spans 15 amino acids. The ends were cut back, 2 bases at V and 2 bases at J, with 13 bases in the middle. CDR3 nucleotide sequence: TGTGCCAGTAGTATAAAAGGGGGAAATACCTACGAGCAGTACTTC. This translates into CASSIKGGNTYEQYF. The full variable domain, in which reference TRBV19 and TRBJ2-7 provide the parts outside the CDR3, is DGGITQSPKYLFRKEGQNVTLSCEQNLNHDAMYWYRQDPGQGLRLIYYSQIVNDFQKGDIAEGYSVSREKKESFPLTVTSAQKNPTAFYLCASSIKGGNTYEQYFGPGTRLTVT.

This CDR3 reads CASSRLGLADGTDTQYF. The CDR3 region has the DNA TGTGCCAGCAGCCGATTAGGACTAGCGGACGGCACAGATACGCAGTATTTT. The gene calls are TRBV7-2 and TRBJ2-3, with 10 positions matching TRBD2. Per germline, CDR1 SGHTA and CDR2 FQGNSA. There are 17 residues in the CDR3. Trimming removed 5 bases from V and 1 base from J; junction bases left unmatched: 9. The whole variable domain, remainder taken from reference TRBV7-2 and TRBJ2-3, is GAGVSQSPSNKVTEKGKDVELRCDPISGHTALYWYRQSLGQGLEFLIYFQGNSAPDKSGLPSDRFSAERTGGSVSTLTIQRTQQEDSAVYLCASSRLGLADGTDTQYFGPGTRLTVL.

The chain uses TRBV29-1 and TRBJ1-1; tentative D call: TRBD1 (5 bases). V lost 4 bases, J lost 3 bases, and 12 bases lay in between. Germline CDR1 SQVTM, CDR2 ANQGSEA. CDR3 length: 13 residues. CDR3 protein: CSVGLGPDTEAFF. DNA for the CDR3: TGCAGCGTTGGGTTGGGGCCGGACACTGAAGCTTTCTTT.

The chain links TRBV6-5 to TRBJ1-2; 10 bases are shared with TRBD1. V shed 6 bases, J shed 8 bases, and the junction held 6 bases outside the gene matches. CDR1 and CDR2 (germline): MNHEY, SVGAGI. CDR3 length equals 13 residues. This CDR3 reads CASSLDRGNGYTF. The DNA for the CDR3 is TGTGCCAGCAGCCTGGACAGGGGGAACGGCTACACCTTC.

This clone has a handful of counts. The chain links TRBV2 to TRBJ2-2; D possibly corresponds to TRBD2 (6 bases). Germline assignment: CDR1 SNHLY and CDR2 FYNNEI. The germline V and J ends were trimmed by 7 bases and 1 base, with 10 bases remaining between them. This CDR3 region has 14 residues. The CDR3 sequence: CASMNGRNTGELFF. DNA for the CDR3: TGTGCCAGCATGAACGGGAGGAACACCGGGGAGCTGTTTTTT.

This chain uses TRBV4-2 with TRBJ2-7; 7 nucleotides match TRBD2. CDR1 is LGHNA, CDR2 YNFKEQ, per germline. This CDR3 is 16 amino acids long. With V trimmed by 0 bases and J by 5 bases, 10 bases remained unmatched. The CDR3 loop reads CASSQDPSGVGNEQYF. The CDR3 bases are TGTGCCAGCAGCCAAGACCCGAGCGGGGTAGGGAACGAGCAGTACTTC.

This clone occurred a few times. The chain has TRBV23-1 and TRBJ1-2, with D maybe TRBD1 (5 bases). TRBV23-1 is sorted into the ORF group, with uncertain function. Trimming removed 2 bases at V and 8 bases at J, with 21 bases between. The CDR3 covers 16 residues. CDR3 amino acids: CASSQGAGRALNGYTF. As DNA, the CDR3 is TGCGCCAGCAGTCAAGGGGCAGGGAGAGCGTTGAACGGCTACACCTTC.

This chain uses TRBV5-1 with TRBJ1-4; D remains ambiguous. This CDR3 comprises 15 residues. Per the germline V gene, CDR1 is SGHRS and CDR2 is YFSETQ. Trimming took off 4 bases at V and 8 bases at J, with 18 bases between the two ends. Written as DNA, the CDR3 is TGCGCCAGCAGCCCTTCCCTCTCCCTCTCAGAAAAACTGTTTTTT. Its protein is CASSPSLSLSEKLFF.

The chain combines TRBV6-5 with TRBJ2-7, with 13 bases that match TRBD2. This CDR3 is built from 15 residues. The V and J ends lost 5 bases and 5 bases, in that order; junction bases with no gene match: 6. Germline V gives CDR1 MNHEY, CDR2 SVGAGI. The CDR3 loop reads CASSMTSGRRDEQYF. The CDR3 DNA reads TGTGCCAGCAGTATGACTAGCGGGAGGAGAGACGAGCAGTACTTC.

This chain joins TRBV7-3 and TRBJ2-7; 7 bases match TRBD1. With V trimmed by 5 bases and J by 3 bases, 10 bases remained unmatched. Germline CDR1 reads SGHTA; CDR2 reads FQGTGA. This CDR3 is 15 amino acids long. The CDR3 loop is CASSPDRSIVYEQYF. Here the CDR3 DNA reads TGTGCCAGCAGCCCGGACAGGTCGATAGTCTACGAGCAGTACTTC.

V usage is TRBV5-5 and J usage is TRBJ1-6; 9 bases map to TRBD1. Germline V gene data show CDR1 as SGHKS and CDR2 as YYEKEE (reference sequence). V gave up 4 bases and J gave up 11 bases; unmatched junction bases: 7. The CDR3 covers 14 residues. In DNA, the CDR3 is TGTGCCAGCAGCAAGGGACAGGGAAAACCACCCCTCCACTTT. Translated: CASSKGQGKPPLHF.

In its sample, this clone was seen once. The gene calls are TRBV27 and TRBJ2-7; possible D gene TRBD1, 6 bases. CDR3 length: 12 residues. Germline V lookup: CDR1 MNHEY, CDR2 SMNVEV (reference sequence). Trimming took off 9 bases at V and 2 bases at J, with 11 bases between the two ends. CDR3 DNA: TGTGCCAGTCCAGGGGTTACCTACGAGCAGTACTTC. Translated, it gives CASPGVTYEQYF.

This clone was observed a few times. This rearrangement joins TRBV19 to TRBJ1-4, with a tentative D call TRBD1 (6 bases). Trimming left V 5 bases short and J 3 bases short, with 13 bases between. Germline CDR1 LNHDA, CDR2 SQIVND (reference sequence). This CDR3 comprises 15 residues. This chain's CDR3 is CASSVQRTANEKLFF. CDR3 DNA: TGTGCCAGTAGTGTACAGAGGACAGCTAATGAAAAACTGTTTTTT.

In nucleotides, the CDR3 is TGTGCCAGCAGCGTAGACGCTCGGCTTGACGGCACAGATACGCAGTATTTT. Its protein product is CASSVDARLDGTDTQYF. The rearrangement joins TRBV9 to TRBJ2-3; D gene uncertain. CDR3 length: 17 residues. CDR1 is SGDLS and CDR2 is YYNGEE in the germline V gene. V gave up 0 bases and J gave up 1 base, with 15 bases separating them.